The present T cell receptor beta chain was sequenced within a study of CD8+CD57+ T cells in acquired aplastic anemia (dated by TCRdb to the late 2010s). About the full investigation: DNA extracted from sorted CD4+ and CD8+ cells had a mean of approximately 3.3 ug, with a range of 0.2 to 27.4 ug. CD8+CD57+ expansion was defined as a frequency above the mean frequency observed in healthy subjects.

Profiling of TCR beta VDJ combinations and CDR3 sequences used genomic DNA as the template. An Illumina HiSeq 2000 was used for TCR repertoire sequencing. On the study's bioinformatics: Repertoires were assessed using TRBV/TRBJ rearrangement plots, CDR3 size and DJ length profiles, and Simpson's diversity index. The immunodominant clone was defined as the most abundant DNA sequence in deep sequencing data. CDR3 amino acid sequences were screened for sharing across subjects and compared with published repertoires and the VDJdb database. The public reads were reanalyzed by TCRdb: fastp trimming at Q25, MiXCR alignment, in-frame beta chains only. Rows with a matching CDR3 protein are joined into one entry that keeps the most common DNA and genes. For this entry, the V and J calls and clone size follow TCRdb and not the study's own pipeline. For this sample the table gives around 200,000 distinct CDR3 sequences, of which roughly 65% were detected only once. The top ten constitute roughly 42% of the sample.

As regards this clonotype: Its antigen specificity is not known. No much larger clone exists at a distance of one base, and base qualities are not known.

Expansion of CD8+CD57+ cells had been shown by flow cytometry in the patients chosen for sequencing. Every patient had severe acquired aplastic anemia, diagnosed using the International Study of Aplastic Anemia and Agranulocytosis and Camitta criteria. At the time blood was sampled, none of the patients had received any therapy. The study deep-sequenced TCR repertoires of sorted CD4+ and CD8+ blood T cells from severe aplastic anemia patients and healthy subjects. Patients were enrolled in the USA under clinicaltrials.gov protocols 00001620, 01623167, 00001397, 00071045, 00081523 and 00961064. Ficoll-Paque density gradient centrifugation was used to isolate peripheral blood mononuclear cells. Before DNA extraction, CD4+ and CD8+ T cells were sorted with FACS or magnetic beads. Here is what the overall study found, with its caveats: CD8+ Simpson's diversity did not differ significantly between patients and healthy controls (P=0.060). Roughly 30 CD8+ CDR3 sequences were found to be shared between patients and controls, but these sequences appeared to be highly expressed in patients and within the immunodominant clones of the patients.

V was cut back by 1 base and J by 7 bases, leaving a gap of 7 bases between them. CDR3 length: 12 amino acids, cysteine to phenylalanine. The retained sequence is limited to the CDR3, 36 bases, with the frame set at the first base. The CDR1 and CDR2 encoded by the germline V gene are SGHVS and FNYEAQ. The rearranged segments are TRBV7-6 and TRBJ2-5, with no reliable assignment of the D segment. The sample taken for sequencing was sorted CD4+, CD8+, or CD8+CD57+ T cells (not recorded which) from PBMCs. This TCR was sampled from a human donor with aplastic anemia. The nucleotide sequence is TGTGCCAGCAGCTTAGAGATGGGGACCCAGTACTTC. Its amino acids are CASSLEMGTQYF. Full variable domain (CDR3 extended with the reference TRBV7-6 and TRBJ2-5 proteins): GAGVSQSPRYKVTKRGQDVALRCDPISGHVSLYWYRQALGQGPEFLTYFNYEAQQDKSGLPNDRFSAERPEGSISTLTIQRTEQRDSAMYRCASSLEMGTQYFGPGTRLLVL.